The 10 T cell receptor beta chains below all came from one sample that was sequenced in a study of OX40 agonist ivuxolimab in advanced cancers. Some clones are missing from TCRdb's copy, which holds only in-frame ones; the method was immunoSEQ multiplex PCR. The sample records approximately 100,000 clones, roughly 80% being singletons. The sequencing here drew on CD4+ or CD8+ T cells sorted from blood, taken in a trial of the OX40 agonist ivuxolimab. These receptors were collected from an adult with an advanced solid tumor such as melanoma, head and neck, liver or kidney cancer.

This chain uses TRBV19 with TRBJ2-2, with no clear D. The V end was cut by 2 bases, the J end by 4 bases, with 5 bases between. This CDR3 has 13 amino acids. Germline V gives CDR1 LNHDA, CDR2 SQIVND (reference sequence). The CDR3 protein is CASSITRTGELFF. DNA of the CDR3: TGTGCCAGTAGTATAACACGCACCGGGGAGCTGTTTTTT.

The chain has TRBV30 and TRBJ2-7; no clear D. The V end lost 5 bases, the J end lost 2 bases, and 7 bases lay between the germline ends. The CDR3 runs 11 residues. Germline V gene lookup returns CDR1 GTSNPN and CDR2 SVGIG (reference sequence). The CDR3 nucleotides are TGTGCCTGGGGCCTAGCCTACGAGCAGTACTTC. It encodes CAWGLAYEQYF.

CDR3 DNA sequence: TGTGCCAGCAGTTCTCGTCGGTCTAGCGGGGGGCCAGATACGCAGTATTTT. This translates into CASSSRRSSGGPDTQYF. The chain joins TRBV27 to TRBJ2-3, with TRBD2 matching over 11 bases. The CDR3 has 17 residues. After removal of 4 bases from V and 4 bases from J, the junction contained 10 bases not matched to a gene. Germline V gene data show CDR1 as MNHEY and CDR2 as SMNVEV (reference sequence).

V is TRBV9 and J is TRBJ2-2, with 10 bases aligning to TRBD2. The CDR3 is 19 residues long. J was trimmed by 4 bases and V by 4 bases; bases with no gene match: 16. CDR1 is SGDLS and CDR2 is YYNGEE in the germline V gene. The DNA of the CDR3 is TGTGCCAGCAGCTCCCCATCCCGGCTAGCGGGAGATGGCACCGGGGAGCTGTTTTTT. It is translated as CASSSPSRLAGDGTGELFF.

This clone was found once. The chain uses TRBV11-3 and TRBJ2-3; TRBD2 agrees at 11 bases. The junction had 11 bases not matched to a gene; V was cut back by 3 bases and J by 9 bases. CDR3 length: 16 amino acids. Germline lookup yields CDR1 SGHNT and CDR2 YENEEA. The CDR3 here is CASSLDTSGGLGTQYF. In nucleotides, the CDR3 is TGTGCCAGCAGCTTGGATACTAGCGGGGGCCTTGGGACGCAGTATTTT.

CDR3 residues: CASSQDQGQYSGNTIYF. In nucleotides, the CDR3 is TGCGCCAGCAGCCAAGATCAGGGACAGTACTCTGGAAACACCATATATTTT. The rearrangement links TRBV4-3 to TRBJ1-3; 7 bases are shared with TRBD1. V lost 0 bases to trimming and J lost 0 bases; unmatched junction nucleotides: 5. CDR1 and CDR2 from the germline V gene are LGHNA and YSLEER. CDR3 length: 17 amino acids.

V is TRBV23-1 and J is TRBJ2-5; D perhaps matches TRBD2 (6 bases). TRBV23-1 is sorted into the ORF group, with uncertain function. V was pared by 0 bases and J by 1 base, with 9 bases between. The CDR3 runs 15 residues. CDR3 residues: CASSQSAGTQETQYF. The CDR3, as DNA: TGCGCCAGCAGTCAATCGGCGGGGACCCAAGAGACCCAGTACTTC.

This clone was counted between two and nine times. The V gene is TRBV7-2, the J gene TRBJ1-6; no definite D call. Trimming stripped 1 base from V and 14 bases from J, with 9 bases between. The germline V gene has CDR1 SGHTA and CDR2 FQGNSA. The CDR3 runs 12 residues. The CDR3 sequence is CASSLGTTALHF. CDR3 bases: TGTGCCAGCAGCTTAGGGACGACGGCCCTCCACTTT. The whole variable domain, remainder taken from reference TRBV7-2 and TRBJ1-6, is GAGVSQSPSNKVTEKGKDVELRCDPISGHTALYWYRQSLGQGLEFLIYFQGNSAPDKSGLPSDRFSAERTGGSVSTLTIQRTQQEDSAVYLCASSLGTTALHFGNGTRLTVT.

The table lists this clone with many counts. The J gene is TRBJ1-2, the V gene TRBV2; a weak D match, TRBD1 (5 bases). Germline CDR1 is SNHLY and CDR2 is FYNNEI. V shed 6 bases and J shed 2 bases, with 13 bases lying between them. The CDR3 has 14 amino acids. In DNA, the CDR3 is TGTGCCAGCAGGCCCCGGGGCCCCAACTATGGCTACACCTTC. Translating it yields CASRPRGPNYGYTF.

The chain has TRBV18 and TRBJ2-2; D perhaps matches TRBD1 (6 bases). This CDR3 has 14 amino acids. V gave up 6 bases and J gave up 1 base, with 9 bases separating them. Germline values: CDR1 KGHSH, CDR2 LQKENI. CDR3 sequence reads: CASSADRNTGELFF. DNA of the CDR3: TGTGCCAGCTCTGCGGACAGGAACACCGGGGAGCTGTTTTTT.